This TCR beta chain is from a study of blood T cell repertoires in COVID-19. As for the study in general: Samples representing acute and convalescent COVID-19 were sourced from the United States, Italy and Spain. Sample material is recorded as cDNA or gDNA derived from T cells, B-cell-depleted T cells, or PBMCs.

Authors' processing steps: It was from reference gene primer amplification that nucleated cell counts were estimated. Assay used: immunoSEQ multiplex PCR; TCRdb lists only in-frame clones, some missing. The V and J calls and clone size come from that table; D and trimming were worked out from the DNA. The table includes around 200,000 clones, roughly 86% detected once. Germline V gives CDR1 MNHNS, CDR2 SASEGT. The CDR3 is made up of 15 amino acids. In regard to this clone: The junction does not match germline at one end; this may be a read error.

The origin of this receptor is a man in his forties with active or convalescent COVID-19. What was sequenced was peripheral blood. The chain uses TRBV6-1 and TRBJ1-6, with D possibly TRBD1 on 6 matching bases. The DNA of the CDR3 is TGTGTCAGCAGTCCCCCAGGACAGAATAATTCACCCCTCCACTTT. It is translated as CVSSPPGQNNSPLHF.